The 7 T cell receptor beta chains in this list originate from one sample, sequenced in a study of cytotoxic CD8 clonotypes in ibrutinib-treated CLL. The data were produced by immunoSEQ multiplex PCR, yet TCRdb's version contains in-frame clones alone and is incomplete. Among 30,000 to 40,000 clones listed, about 50% were seen once. The sequenced sample was PBMCs, obtained before ibrutinib treatment. Every receptor here comes from a human donor with chronic lymphocytic leukemia.

This clone came up a few times. V gene TRBV11-3 combines with J gene TRBJ2-2; 7 positions match TRBD2. The CDR3 length is 16 residues. V lost 6 bases, J lost 0 bases, and 7 bases stayed unmatched. From germline, CDR1 is SGHNT and CDR2 YENEEA. The CDR3 nucleotides are TGTGCCAGCAGATCGGGGGGTCCCTCGAACACCGGGGAGCTGTTTTTT. Translated: CASRSGGPSNTGELFF. Variable domain in full (rest from reference TRBV11-3 and TRBJ2-2): EAGVVQSPRYKIIEKKQPVAFWCNPISGHNTLYWYLQNLGQGPELLIRYENEEAVDDSQLPKDRFSAERLKGVDSTLKIQPAELGDSAVYLCASRSGGPSNTGELFFGEGSRLTVL.

This clone has just a few counts. The rearrangement uses TRBV2 and TRBJ1-1; possibly TRBD1 for D (6 bases). The CDR3 loop spans 15 amino acids. CDR1 and CDR2 (germline): SNHLY, FYNNEI. Trimming left V 7 bases short and J 4 bases short, with 19 bases between. The CDR3 reads CASKEQGMASTEAFF. The CDR3 DNA reads TGTGCCAGCAAAGAACAGGGAATGGCTAGCACTGAAGCTTTCTTT.

The sample holds a few counts of this clone. This chain joins TRBV5-6 and TRBJ1-1, with unresolved D. Trimming cost V 1 base and J 3 bases, with 4 bases left between them. The CDR3 sequence is 12 residues long. Germline values: CDR1 SGHDT, CDR2 YYEEEE. The CDR3 coding sequence is TGTGCCAGCAGCTTGCTGCACACTGAAGCTTTCTTT. Its translation is CASSLLHTEAFF.

The chain recombines TRBV28 with TRBJ1-5; tentatively, D is TRBD1 (6 bases). CDR3 size: 15 residues. Per germline, CDR1 MDHEN and CDR2 SYDVKM. V was pared by 8 bases and J by 4 bases, with 18 bases between. The CDR3 coding sequence is TGTGCCAGCGGGGAAACAGGGTTTGGTAATCAGCCCCAGCATTTT. Its protein is CASGETGFGNQPQHF. Variable domain in full (rest from reference TRBV28 and TRBJ1-5): DVKVTQSSRYLVKRTGEKVFLECVQDMDHENMFWYRQDPGLGLRLIYFSYDVKMKEKGDIPEGYSVSREKKERFSLILESASTNQTSMYLCASGETGFGNQPQHFGDGTRLSIL.

V usage is TRBV9 and J usage is TRBJ1-1; unclear D gene. The CDR3 extends over 15 amino acids. Trimming left V 0 bases short and J 0 bases short, with 9 bases between. Germline-derived CDR1 and CDR2 are SGDLS and YYNGEE. The CDR3 spells CASSVVDTLNTEAFF. The CDR3 bases are TGTGCCAGCAGCGTAGTAGATACACTGAACACTGAAGCTTTCTTT. The whole variable domain, remainder taken from reference TRBV9 and TRBJ1-1, is DSGVTQTPKHLITATGQRVTLRCSPRSGDLSVYWYQQSLDQGLQFLIQYYNGEERAKGNILERFSAQQFPDLHSELNLSSLELGDSALYFCASSVVDTLNTEAFFGQGTRLTVV.

V and J are TRBV7-3 and TRBJ2-7, with 12 nucleotides matching TRBD1. This CDR3 is built from 15 residues. Trimming took 0 bases from V and 5 from J; bases not matched to a gene: 2. Looked up from germline, CDR1 is SGHTA and CDR2 is FQGTGA. The CDR3 coding sequence is TGTGCCAGCAGCTTAACCGGGACAGGGGGCCACGAGCAGTACTTC. Its protein product is CASSLTGTGGHEQYF. Variable domain in full (rest from reference TRBV7-3 and TRBJ2-7): GAGVSQTPSNKVTEKGKYVELRCDPISGHTALYWYRQSLGQGPEFLIYFQGTGAADDSGLPNDRFFAVRPEGSVSTLKIQRTERGDSAVYLCASSLTGTGGHEQYFGPGTRLTVT.

V usage is TRBV10-3 and J usage is TRBJ2-7, with D possibly TRBD1 on 5 matching bases. Per germline, CDR1 ENHRY and CDR2 SYGVKD. This CDR3 has 13 residues. V was clipped by 8 bases and J by 4 bases, with 15 bases between them. CDR3 loop: CAIGLGLSYEQYF. CDR3 nucleotide sequence: TGTGCCATCGGCTTGGGGCTAAGTTACGAGCAGTACTTC.